This T cell receptor (beta chain) was identified during a study of metastatic and nonmetastatic thyroid tumors. TCRdb re-clonotyped the PCR reads via MiXCR. The table shows 70,000 or so clones, with around 14% occurring only once. V gave up 6 bases and J gave up 8 bases, with 7 bases separating them. The CDR3 spans 10 residues. Germline V gene lookup returns CDR1 SNHLY and CDR2 FYNNEI. No treatment had been given to any patient before thyroid surgery. This clone came up many times. Sequencing was performed on blood. The TCR sequence derives from a male donor with papillary thyroid cancer or a benign thyroid nodule (not recorded which). Some clones in this sample may be carry-over from other donors' samples. This chain links TRBV2 with TRBJ1-2; D remains unclear. CDR3 coding DNA: TGTGCCAGCAGGTGGTTAGGCTACACCTTC. As protein: CASRWLGYTF.